This T cell receptor beta chain derives from a study of Ad26.COV2.S vaccination and SARS-CoV-2 variants. Looking at the study overall: Donor got 5x10^10 or 1x10^11 viral particles of Ad26.COV2.S. The study, taken as a whole, reports: An underestimation of total T cell responses may have resulted from the TCR breadth and depth analyses.

The treatment denotes: some 20 received Ad26.COV2.S at low or high dose, single or two shots; 5 received placebo; per-sample allocation not given. Day 63 after the first vaccine or placebo injection was the time point for sampling. TCRdb's copy holds only in-frame clones and misses some; the assay was immunoSEQ multiplex PCR. The sample yields hundreds of thousands of clones, around 87% seen once. About this clone: Antigen specificity is unknown.

The junction had 6 bases not matched to a gene; V was cut back by 0 bases and J by 5 bases. Germline V CDR1 and CDR2: SGHVS, FNYEAQ. The length of the CDR3 is 16 residues. This receptor was obtained from a person aged 18-60 years who received the Ad26.COV2.S COVID-19 vaccine or a placebo. J is TRBJ2-5 and V is TRBV7-6, with TRBD2 identical over 10 bases. Sample: peripheral blood, taken in a trial of Ad26.COV2.S vaccine versus placebo. The CDR3 is CASSLAVLAGVETQYF. The CDR3 nucleotides read TGTGCCAGCAGCTTAGCGGTCCTAGCGGGAGTTGAGACCCAGTACTTC.